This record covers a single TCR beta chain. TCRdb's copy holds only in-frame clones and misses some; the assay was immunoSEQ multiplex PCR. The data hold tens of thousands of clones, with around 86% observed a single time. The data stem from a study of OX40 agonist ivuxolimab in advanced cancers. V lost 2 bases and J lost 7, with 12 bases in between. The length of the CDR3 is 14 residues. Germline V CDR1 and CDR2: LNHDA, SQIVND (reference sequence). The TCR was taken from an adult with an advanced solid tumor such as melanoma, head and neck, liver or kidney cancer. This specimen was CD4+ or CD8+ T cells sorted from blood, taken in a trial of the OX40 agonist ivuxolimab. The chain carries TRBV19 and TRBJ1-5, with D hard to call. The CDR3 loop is CASSIRRGPQPQHF. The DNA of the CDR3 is TGTGCCAGTAGTATACGAAGAGGGCCCCAGCCCCAGCATTTT.